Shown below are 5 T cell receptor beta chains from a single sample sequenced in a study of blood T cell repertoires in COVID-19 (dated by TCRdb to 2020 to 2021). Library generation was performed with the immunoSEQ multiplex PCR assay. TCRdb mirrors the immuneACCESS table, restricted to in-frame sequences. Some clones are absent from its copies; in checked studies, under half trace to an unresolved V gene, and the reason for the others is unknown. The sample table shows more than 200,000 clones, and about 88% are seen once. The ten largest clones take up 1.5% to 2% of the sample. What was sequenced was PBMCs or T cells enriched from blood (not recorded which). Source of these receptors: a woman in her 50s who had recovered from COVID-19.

The CDR3 spells CASSLIQGTWGEQYF. The CDR3 DNA follows: TGTGCCAGCAGTCTAATACAGGGGACCTGGGGCGAGCAGTACTTC. The rearrangement links TRBV27 to TRBJ2-7; 7 bases align to TRBD1. Germline CDR1 reads MNHEY; CDR2 reads SMNVEV (reference sequence). The CDR3 length is 15 residues. The V and J ends lost 5 bases and 6 bases, in that order; junction bases with no gene match: 13.

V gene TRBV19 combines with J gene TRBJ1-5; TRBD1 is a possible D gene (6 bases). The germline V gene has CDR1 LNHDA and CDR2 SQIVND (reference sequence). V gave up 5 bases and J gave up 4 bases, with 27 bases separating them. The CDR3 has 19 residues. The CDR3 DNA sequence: TGTGCCAGTAGTGGACCGGGACGGCAAGGGGGTCGGGTAAATCAGCCCCAGCATTTT. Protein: CASSGPGRQGGRVNQPQHF. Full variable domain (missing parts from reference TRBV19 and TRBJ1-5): DGGITQSPKYLFRKEGQNVTLSCEQNLNHDAMYWYRQDPGQGLRLIYYSQIVNDFQKGDIAEGYSVSREKKESFPLTVTSAQKNPTAFYLCASSGPGRQGGRVNQPQHFGDGTRLSIL.

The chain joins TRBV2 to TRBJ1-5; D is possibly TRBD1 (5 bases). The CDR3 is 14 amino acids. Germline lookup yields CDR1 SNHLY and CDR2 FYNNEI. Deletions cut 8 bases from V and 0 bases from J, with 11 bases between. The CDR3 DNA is TGTGCCAGCGGGACTTATTCTAGCAATCAGCCCCAGCATTTT. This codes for CASGTYSSNQPQHF.

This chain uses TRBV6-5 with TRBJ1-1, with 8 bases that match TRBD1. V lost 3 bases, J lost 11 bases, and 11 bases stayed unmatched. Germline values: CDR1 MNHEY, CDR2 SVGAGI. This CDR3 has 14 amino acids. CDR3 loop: CASSYSDQGAGAFF. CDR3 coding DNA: TGTGCCAGCAGTTATTCGGATCAGGGGGCAGGCGCTTTCTTT.

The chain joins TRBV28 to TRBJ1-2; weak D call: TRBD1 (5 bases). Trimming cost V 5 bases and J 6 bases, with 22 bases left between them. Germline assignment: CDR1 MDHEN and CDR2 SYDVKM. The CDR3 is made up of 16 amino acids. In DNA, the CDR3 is TGTGCCAGCAGTATCCCGACCCGGTGGGGGGAGGATGGCTACACCTTC. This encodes CASSIPTRWGEDGYTF.